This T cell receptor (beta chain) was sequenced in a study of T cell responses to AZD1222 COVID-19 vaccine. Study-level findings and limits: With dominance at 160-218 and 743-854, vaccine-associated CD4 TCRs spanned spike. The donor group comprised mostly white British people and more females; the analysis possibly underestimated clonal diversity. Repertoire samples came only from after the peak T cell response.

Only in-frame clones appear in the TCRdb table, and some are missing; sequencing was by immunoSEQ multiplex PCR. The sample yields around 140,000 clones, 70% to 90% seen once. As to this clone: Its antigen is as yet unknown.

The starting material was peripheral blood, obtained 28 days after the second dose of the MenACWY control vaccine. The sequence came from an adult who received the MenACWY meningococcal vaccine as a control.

The CDR3 loop reads CAISSGTGAEQYF. The CDR3 DNA reads as TGTGCCATCAGTTCCGGGACAGGGGCCGAGCAGTACTTC. The chain couples TRBV10-3 to TRBJ2-7; 10 bases fit TRBD1. CDR1 is ENHRY and CDR2 is SYGVKD in the germline V gene. The CDR3 totals 13 residues. Trimming cost V 5 bases and J 6 bases; bases outside gene matches: 4.